Presented here are 8 T cell receptor beta chains from one specimen sequenced in a study of Ad26.COV2.S vaccination and SARS-CoV-2 variants. Specified treatment: around 19 received Ad26.COV2.S at low or high dose, single or two shots; 5 received placebo; per-sample allocation not given. The samples date from day 63 after the first vaccine or placebo injection. Profiling relied on immunoSEQ multiplex PCR, and the TCRdb table lists in-frame clones only, not all of them. The data hold some 340,000 clones, with 85% to 90% observed a single time. This specimen consisted of peripheral blood, obtained in a trial of Ad26.COV2.S vaccine versus placebo. All receptors come from a person aged 18-60 years who received the Ad26.COV2.S COVID-19 vaccine or a placebo.

The V call is TRBV20-1, the J call TRBJ1-6; 10 bases fit TRBD1. Germline assignment: CDR1 DFQATT and CDR2 SNEGSKA (reference sequence). This CDR3 comprises 15 residues. Trimming cost V 3 bases and J 5 bases; bases outside gene matches: 4. The CDR3 loop reads CSASRQGADNSPLHF. In nucleotides, the CDR3 is TGCAGTGCTAGTCGACAGGGGGCGGATAATTCACCCCTCCACTTT.

This chain uses TRBV11-3 with TRBJ2-2; 8 positions agree with TRBD1. From germline, CDR1 is SGHNT and CDR2 YENEEA. CDR3 length: 15 amino acids. The V segment lost 5 bases and the J segment 0 bases; nucleotides outside the gene matches: 2. The DNA for the CDR3 is TGTGCCAGCAGCCCAGGGGGCGCGAACACCGGGGAGCTGTTTTTT. Its translation: CASSPGGANTGELFF. The whole variable domain, filled in from reference TRBV11-3 and TRBJ2-2, reads EAGVVQSPRYKIIEKKQPVAFWCNPISGHNTLYWYLQNLGQGPELLIRYENEEAVDDSQLPKDRFSAERLKGVDSTLKIQPAELGDSAVYLCASSPGGANTGELFFGEGSRLTVL.

The genes are TRBV12-3 or TRBV12-4 and TRBJ1-2; 8 nucleotides align to TRBD1. Unmatched junction bases numbered 1, after V lost 5 bases and J lost 8 bases. This CDR3 spans 11 amino acids. CDR3 protein: CASSTGGGYTF. CDR3 DNA sequence: TGTGCCAGCAGTACAGGGGGAGGCTACACCTTC.

V and J are TRBV9 and TRBJ2-1, with 10 positions matching TRBD2. Germline CDR1 SGDLS, CDR2 YYNGEE. J lost 6 bases, V lost 3 bases, and 6 bases had no gene match. The CDR3 has 15 amino acids. The CDR3 nucleotides read TGTGCCAGCAGCGCGAGGACTAGCGGCCCCAATGAGCAGTTCTTC. It translates to CASSARTSGPNEQFF.

The chain has TRBV6-2 or TRBV6-3 and TRBJ1-5; D remains unclear. The CDR3 contains 14 residues. Germline assignment: CDR1 MNHEY and CDR2 SVGEGT. Trimming cost V 2 bases and J 6 bases, with 11 bases left between them. The CDR3 coding sequence is TGTGCCAGCAGTTACCATCCCGGGTTTCAGCCCCAGCATTTT. It translates to CASSYHPGFQPQHF.

This clone was detected many times. The chain links TRBV4-2 to TRBJ1-2; no reliable D call. This CDR3 comprises 11 residues. V was trimmed by 1 base and J by 7 bases, leaving 4 bases between them. The germline CDR1 and CDR2 sequences are LGHNA and YNFKEQ. CDR3 sequence reads: CASSQGGGYTF. CDR3 DNA: TGTGCCAGCAGCCAAGGTGGTGGCTACACCTTC.

This sequence joins TRBV7-2 and TRBJ1-2; no clear D. With 5 bases removed from V and 0 bases from J, the gap between germline ends came to 10 bases. CDR1 is SGHTA and CDR2 is FQGNSA in the germline V gene. CDR3 size: 14 residues. The CDR3 DNA is TGTGCCAGCAGCCTACAAACAGCTAACTATGGCTACACCTTC. This codes for CASSLQTANYGYTF.

This clone was seen only a few times. This chain connects TRBV4-1 to TRBJ2-7, with D perhaps assigned TRBD1 or TRBD2 (5 bases each). This CDR3 has 15 residues. CDR1 MGHRA and CDR2 YSYEKL come from the germline V gene. Trimming cost V 1 base and J 8 bases, with 18 bases left between them. CDR3 coding DNA: TGCGCCAGCAGCCAAGGAAGGGCCTTGGGGGATCAGCAGTACTTC. It codes for CASSQGRALGDQQYF.